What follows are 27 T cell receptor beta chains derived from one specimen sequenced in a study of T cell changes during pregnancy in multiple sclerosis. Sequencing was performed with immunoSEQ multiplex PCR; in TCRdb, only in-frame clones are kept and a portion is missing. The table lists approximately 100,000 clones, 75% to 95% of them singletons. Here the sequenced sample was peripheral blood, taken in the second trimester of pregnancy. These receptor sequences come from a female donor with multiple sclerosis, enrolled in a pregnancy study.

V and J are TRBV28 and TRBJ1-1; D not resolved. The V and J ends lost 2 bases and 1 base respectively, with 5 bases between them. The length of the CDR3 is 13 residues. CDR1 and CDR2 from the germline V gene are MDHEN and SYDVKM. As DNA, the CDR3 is TGTGCCAGCAGTTTACGTTCGAACACTGAAGCTTTCTTT. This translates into CASSLRSNTEAFF.

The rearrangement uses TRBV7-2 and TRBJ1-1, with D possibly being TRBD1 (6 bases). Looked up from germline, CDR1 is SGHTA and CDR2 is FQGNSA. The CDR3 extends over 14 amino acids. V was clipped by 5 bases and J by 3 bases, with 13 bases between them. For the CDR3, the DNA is TGTGCCAGCAGCCGCAGCGCAGGGGACACTGAAGCTTTCTTT. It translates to CASSRSAGDTEAFF.

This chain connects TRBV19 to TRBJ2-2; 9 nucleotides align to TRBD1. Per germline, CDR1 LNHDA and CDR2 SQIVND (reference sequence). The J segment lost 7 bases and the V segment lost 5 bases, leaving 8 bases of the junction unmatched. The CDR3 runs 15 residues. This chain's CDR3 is CASSPRDRENGELFF. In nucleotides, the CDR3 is TGTGCCAGTAGTCCCCGGGACAGGGAAAACGGGGAGCTGTTTTTT.

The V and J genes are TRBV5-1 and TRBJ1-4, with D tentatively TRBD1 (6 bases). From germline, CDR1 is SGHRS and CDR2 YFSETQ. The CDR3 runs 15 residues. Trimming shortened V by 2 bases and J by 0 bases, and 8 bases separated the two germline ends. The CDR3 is CASSFTGTTNEKLFF. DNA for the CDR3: TGCGCCAGCAGCTTCACAGGGACAACTAATGAAAAACTGTTTTTT.

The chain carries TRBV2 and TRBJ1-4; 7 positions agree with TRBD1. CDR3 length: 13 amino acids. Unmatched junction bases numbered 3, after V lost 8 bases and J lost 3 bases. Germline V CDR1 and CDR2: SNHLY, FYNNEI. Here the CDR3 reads CASHRGPNEKLFF. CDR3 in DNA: TGTGCCAGCCACAGGGGACCTAATGAAAAACTGTTTTTT.

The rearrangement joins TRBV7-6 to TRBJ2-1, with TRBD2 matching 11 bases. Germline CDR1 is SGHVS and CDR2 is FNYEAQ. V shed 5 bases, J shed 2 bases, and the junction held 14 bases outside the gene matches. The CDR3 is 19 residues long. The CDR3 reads CASSPPDMNSGRAYNEQFF. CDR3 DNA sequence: TGTGCCAGCAGCCCCCCGGACATGAATAGCGGGAGGGCCTACAATGAGCAGTTCTTC.

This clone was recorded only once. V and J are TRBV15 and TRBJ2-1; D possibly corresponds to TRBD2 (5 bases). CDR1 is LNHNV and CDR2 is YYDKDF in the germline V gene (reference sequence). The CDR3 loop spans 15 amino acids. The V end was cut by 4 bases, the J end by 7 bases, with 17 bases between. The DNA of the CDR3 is TGTGCCACCAGCACCCGGACTGTTTCCACAAATGAGCAGTTCTTC. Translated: CATSTRTVSTNEQFF.

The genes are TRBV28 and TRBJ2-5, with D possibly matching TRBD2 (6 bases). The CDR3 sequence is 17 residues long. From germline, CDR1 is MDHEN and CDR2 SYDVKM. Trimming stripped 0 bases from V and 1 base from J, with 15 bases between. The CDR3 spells CASSLWAGGALQETQYF. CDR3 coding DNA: TGTGCCAGCAGTTTATGGGCCGGGGGAGCCCTCCAAGAGACCCAGTACTTC.

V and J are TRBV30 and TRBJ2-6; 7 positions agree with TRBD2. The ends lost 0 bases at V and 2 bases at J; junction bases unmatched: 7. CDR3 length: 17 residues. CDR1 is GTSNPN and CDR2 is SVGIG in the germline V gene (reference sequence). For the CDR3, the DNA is TGTGCCTGGAGTGTAGATGGCGGGAGACCTGGGGCCAACGTCCTGACTTTC. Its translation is CAWSVDGGRPGANVLTF.

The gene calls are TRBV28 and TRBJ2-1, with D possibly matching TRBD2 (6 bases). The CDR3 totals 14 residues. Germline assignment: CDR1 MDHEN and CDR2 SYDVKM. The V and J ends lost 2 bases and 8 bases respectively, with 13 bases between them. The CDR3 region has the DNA TGTGCCAGCAGTTTACTGGCGGGAAAGTATGAGCAGTTCTTC. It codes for CASSLLAGKYEQFF. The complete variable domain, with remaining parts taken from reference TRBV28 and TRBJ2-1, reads DVKVTQSSRYLVKRTGEKVFLECVQDMDHENMFWYRQDPGLGLRLIYFSYDVKMKEKGDIPEGYSVSREKKERFSLILESASTNQTSMYLCASSLLAGKYEQFFGPGTRLTVL.

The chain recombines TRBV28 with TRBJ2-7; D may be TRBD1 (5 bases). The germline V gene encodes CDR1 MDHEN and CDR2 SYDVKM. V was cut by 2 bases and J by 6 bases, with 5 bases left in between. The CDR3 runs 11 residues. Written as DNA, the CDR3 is TGTGCCAGCAGTTTACAGGGCGAGCAGTACTTC. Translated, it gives CASSLQGEQYF.

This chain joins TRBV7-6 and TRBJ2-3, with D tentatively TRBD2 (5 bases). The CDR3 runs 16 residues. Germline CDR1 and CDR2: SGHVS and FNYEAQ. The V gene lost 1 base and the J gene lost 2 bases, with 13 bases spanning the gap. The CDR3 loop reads CASSLGLSGPTDTQYF. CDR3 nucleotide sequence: TGTGCCAGCAGCTTAGGACTAAGCGGCCCCACAGATACGCAGTATTTT.

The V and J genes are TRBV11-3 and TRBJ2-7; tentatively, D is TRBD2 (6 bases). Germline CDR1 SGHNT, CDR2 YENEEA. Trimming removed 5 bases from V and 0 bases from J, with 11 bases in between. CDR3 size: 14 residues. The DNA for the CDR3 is TGTGCCAGCAGCCCTGGGAGGAGCTCCTACGAGCAGTACTTC. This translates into CASSPGRSSYEQYF.

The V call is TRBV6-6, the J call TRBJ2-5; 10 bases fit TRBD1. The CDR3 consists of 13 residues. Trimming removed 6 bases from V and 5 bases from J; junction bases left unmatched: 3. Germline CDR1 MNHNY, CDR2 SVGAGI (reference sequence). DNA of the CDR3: TGTGCCAGCAGACCGGGACAGGGGGAGACCCAGTACTTC. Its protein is CASRPGQGETQYF.

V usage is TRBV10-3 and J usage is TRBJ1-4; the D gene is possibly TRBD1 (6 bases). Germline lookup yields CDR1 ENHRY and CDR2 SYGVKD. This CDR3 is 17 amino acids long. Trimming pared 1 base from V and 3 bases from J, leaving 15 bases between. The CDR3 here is CAISEYHARGSNEKLFF. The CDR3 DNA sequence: TGTGCCATCAGTGAGTACCACGCCAGGGGCTCTAATGAAAAACTGTTTTTT.

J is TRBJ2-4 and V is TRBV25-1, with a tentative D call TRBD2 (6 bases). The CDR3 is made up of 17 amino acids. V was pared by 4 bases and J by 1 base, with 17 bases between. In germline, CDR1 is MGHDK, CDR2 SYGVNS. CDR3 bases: TGTGCCAGCAGTGGACGATCCGGGACTCTGGCCAAAAACATTCAGTACTTC. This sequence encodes CASSGRSGTLAKNIQYF.

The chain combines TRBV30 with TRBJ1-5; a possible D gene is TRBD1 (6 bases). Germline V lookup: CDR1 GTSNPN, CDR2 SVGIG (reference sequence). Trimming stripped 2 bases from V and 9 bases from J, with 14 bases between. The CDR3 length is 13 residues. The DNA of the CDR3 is TGTGCCTGGAGTTCAGGGGTCCAGGGGCCCCAGCATTTT. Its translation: CAWSSGVQGPQHF.

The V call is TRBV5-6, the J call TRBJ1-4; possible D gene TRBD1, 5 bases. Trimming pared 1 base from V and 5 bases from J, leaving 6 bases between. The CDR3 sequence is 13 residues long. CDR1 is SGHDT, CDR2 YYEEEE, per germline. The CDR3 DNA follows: TGTGCCAGCAGCTTGAGGGGAAATGAAAAACTGTTTTTT. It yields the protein CASSLRGNEKLFF. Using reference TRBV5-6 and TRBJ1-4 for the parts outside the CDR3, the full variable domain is DAGVTQSPTHLIKTRGQQVTLRCSPKSGHDTVSWYQQALGQGPQFIFQYYEEEERQRGNFPDRFSGHQFPNYSSELNVNALLLGDSALYLCASSLRGNEKLFFGSGTQLSVL.

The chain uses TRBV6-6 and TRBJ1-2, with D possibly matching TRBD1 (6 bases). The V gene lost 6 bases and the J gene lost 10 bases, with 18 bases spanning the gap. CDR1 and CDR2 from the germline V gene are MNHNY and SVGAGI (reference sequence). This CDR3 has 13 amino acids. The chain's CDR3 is CASSQTGGYDYTF. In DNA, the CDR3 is TGTGCCAGCAGCCAGACGGGGGGCTACGACTACACCTTC.

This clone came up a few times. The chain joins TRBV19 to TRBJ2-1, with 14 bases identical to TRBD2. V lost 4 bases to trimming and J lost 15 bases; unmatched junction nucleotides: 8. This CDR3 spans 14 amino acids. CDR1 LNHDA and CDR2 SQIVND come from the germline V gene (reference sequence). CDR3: CASSTGLAGEPLFF. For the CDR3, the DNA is TGTGCCAGTAGTACGGGACTAGCGGGAGAACCCTTGTTCTTC.

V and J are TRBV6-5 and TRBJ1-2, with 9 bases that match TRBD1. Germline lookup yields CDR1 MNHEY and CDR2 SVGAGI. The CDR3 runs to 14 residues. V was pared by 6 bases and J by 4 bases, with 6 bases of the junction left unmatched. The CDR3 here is CASSTTGGSYGYTF. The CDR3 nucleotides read TGTGCCAGCAGCACGACAGGGGGGTCCTATGGCTACACCTTC.

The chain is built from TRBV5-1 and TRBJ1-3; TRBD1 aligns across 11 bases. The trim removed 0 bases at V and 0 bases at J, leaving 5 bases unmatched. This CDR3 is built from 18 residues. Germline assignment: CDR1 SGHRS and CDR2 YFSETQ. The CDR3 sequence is CASSLADRGLLSGNTIYF. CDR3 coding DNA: TGCGCCAGCAGCTTGGCGGACAGGGGGCTCCTCTCTGGAAACACCATATATTTT. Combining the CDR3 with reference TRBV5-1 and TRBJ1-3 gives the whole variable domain KAGVTQTPRYLIKTRGQQVTLSCSPISGHRSVSWYQQTPGQGLQFLFEYFSETQRNKGNFPGRFSGRQFSNSRSEMNVSTLELGDSALYLCASSLADRGLLSGNTIYFGEGSWLTVV.

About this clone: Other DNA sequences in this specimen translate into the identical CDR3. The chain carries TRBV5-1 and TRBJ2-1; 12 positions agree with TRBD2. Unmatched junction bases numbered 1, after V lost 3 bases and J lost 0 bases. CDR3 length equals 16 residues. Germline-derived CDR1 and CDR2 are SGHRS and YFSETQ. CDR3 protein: CASSSGLAGSYNEQFF. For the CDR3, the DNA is TGCGCCAGCAGCTCGGGACTAGCGGGCTCCTACAATGAGCAGTTCTTC.

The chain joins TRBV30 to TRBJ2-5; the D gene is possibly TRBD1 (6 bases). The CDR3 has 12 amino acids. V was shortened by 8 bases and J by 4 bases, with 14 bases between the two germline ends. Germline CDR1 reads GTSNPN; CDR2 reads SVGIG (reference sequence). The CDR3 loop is CAGSGVRETQYF. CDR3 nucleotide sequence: TGTGCCGGTTCAGGGGTAAGAGAGACCCAGTACTTC. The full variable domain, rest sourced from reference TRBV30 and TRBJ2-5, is SQTIHQWPATLVQPVGSPLSLECTVEGTSNPNLYWYRQAAGRGLQLLFYSVGIGQISSEVPQNLSASRPQDRQFILSSKKLLLSDSGFYLCAGSGVRETQYFGPGTRLLVL.

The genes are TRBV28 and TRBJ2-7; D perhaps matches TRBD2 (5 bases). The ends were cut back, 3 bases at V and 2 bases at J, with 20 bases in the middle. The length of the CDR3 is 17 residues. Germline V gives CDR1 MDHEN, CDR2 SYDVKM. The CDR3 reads CASSFLGAGGPAYEQYF. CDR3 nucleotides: TGTGCCAGCAGTTTCTTAGGCGCCGGAGGACCCGCCTACGAGCAGTACTTC. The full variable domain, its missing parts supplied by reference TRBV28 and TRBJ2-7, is DVKVTQSSRYLVKRTGEKVFLECVQDMDHENMFWYRQDPGLGLRLIYFSYDVKMKEKGDIPEGYSVSREKKERFSLILESASTNQTSMYLCASSFLGAGGPAYEQYFGPGTRLTVT.

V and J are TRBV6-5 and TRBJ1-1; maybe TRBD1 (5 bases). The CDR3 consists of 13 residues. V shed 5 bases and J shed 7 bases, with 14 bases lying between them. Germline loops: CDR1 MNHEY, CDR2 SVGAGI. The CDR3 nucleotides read TGTGCCAGCAGTACGGGGGTAGGGCTTGAAGCTTTCTTT. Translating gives CASSTGVGLEAFF.

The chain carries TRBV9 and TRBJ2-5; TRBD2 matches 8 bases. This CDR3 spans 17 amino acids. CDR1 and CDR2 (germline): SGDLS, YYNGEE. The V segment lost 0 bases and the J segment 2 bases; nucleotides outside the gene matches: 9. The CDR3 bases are TGTGCCAGCAGCGTAGACGTTCCGGGAGGGCTACAAGAGACCCAGTACTTC. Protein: CASSVDVPGGLQETQYF. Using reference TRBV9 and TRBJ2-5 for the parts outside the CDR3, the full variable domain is DSGVTQTPKHLITATGQRVTLRCSPRSGDLSVYWYQQSLDQGLQFLIQYYNGEERAKGNILERFSAQQFPDLHSELNLSSLELGDSALYFCASSVDVPGGLQETQYFGPGTRLLVL.